This record concerns one TCR beta chain sequence. This specimen comes from a study of T cell responses to AZD1222 COVID-19 vaccine. Trimming removed 5 bases from V and 9 bases from J, with 10 bases in between. The CDR3 has 12 residues. In germline, CDR1 is LGHDT, CDR2 YNNKEL (reference sequence). Sequencing used immunoSEQ multiplex PCR; TCRdb keeps in-frame clones, though not all of them. The data show about 200,000 clones, with about 94% seen just once and about 1.5% held by the top ten. V is TRBV3-1 (or the pseudogene TRBV3-2) and J is TRBJ2-2; D is uncertain. The source of this sequence is an adult who received the MenACWY meningococcal vaccine as a control. Sample: peripheral blood, taken 28 days after the second dose of the MenACWY control vaccine. This CDR3 is CASSTGDRELFF. The CDR3 DNA reads as TGTGCCAGCAGCACCGGAGACAGGGAGCTGTTTTTT.